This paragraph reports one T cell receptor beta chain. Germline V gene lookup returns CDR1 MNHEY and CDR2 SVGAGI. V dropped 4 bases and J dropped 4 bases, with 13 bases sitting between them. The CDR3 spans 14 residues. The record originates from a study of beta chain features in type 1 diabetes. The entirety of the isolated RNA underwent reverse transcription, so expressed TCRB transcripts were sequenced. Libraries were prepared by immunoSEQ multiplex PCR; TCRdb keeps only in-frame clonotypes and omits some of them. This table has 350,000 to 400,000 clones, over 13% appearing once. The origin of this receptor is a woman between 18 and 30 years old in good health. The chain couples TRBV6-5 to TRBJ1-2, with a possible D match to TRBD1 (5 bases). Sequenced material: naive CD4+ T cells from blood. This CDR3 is CASSFQAQGYGYTF. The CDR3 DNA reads TGTGCCAGCAGTTTCCAGGCTCAGGGCTATGGCTACACCTTC.